This entry features one T cell receptor (beta chain) sequence. Its specificity is not known. This sample is drawn from a study of T cells in localized non-small cell lung cancer. Overall study results and limits: In adjacent lung appeared a median 57 of the top 100 tumor clones.

Here immunoSEQ multiplex PCR was the method, and the copy in TCRdb shows in-frame clones only, minus some. The sample yields several thousand clones, about 90% seen once. Germline V gene data show CDR1 as SGHNT and CDR2 as YYREEE (reference sequence). V was trimmed by 2 bases and J by 4 bases, leaving 6 bases between them. The length of the CDR3 is 12 residues. The sequence was obtained from a female donor older than 55 with stage II squamous cell lung carcinoma. The material sequenced was peripheral blood, taken before any cancer treatment. The chain combines TRBV5-4 with TRBJ2-5, with a possible D match to TRBD2 (6 bases). The CDR3 reads CASSFGRETQYF. In DNA form, the CDR3 reads TGTGCCAGCAGCTTCGGGAGAGAGACCCAGTACTTC.